A selection of T cell receptor beta chains follows, all from one sample in a study of T cell responses to AZD1222 COVID-19 vaccine. TCRdb's copy holds only in-frame clones and misses some; the assay was immunoSEQ multiplex PCR. This table has around 99,000 clones, roughly nine tenths appearing once. Source: peripheral blood, taken on day 0 of AZD1222 vaccination. Source of these receptors: an adult in good health. The CDR3 runs from the conserved cysteine through the conserved F or W. D genes are given only for firm matches. Not all rows give a size; the values are once, few, many and, for expanded clones, a class.

v_call	j_call	clone_size	d_call	cdr3_aa	cdr3_nt
TRBV5-1	TRBJ1-1	.	.	CASSFTGSTEAFF	TGCGCCAGCAGCTTCACCGGGAGCACTGAAGCTTTCTTT
TRBV28	TRBJ2-1	.	TRBD2	CASSSIAGDEQFF	TGTGCCAGCAGTTCCATAGCGGGGGATGAGCAGTTCTTC
TRBV7-9	TRBJ2-7	.	TRBD2	CASSLGISGNNEQYF	TGTGCCAGCAGCCTTGGGATTAGCGGGAACAACGAGCAGTACTTC
TRBV7-2	TRBJ1-1	.	.	CASSLARGLDTEAFF	TGTGCCAGCAGCTTAGCCCGAGGTCTGGACACTGAAGCTTTCTTT
TRBV28	TRBJ1-2	.	.	CASNLSGYGYTF	TGTGCCAGTAACCTCTCAGGCTATGGCTACACCTTC
TRBV10-3	TRBJ1-4	.	TRBD1	CAISRTGTYEKLFF	TGTGCCATCAGTCGGACAGGGACCTATGAAAAACTGTTTTTT
TRBV4-3	TRBJ1-5	.	.	CASAPGIIQGHQPQHF	TGCGCCTCCGCCCCGGGGATCATACAGGGTCATCAGCCCCAGCATTTT
TRBV6-5	TRBJ1-1	.	TRBD1	CASSYFRTGSSTEAFF	TGTGCCAGCAGTTACTTTAGGACAGGGTCGAGTACTGAAGCTTTCTTT
TRBV7-9	TRBJ1-4	.	TRBD1	CASSSRQGSNEKLFF	TGTGCCAGCAGCTCCCGACAGGGTTCTAATGAAAAACTGTTTTTT
TRBV7-8	TRBJ1-4	.	.	CASSLGSGINEKLFF	TGTGCCAGCAGCTTAGGGTCGGGGATTAATGAAAAACTGTTTTTT
TRBV9	TRBJ2-6	.	.	CASSVTGANVLTF	TGTGCCAGCAGCGTAACTGGGGCCAACGTCCTGACTTTC
TRBV4-2	TRBJ1-6	few	.	CASSQDWRQVYNSPLHF	TGTGCCAGCAGCCAAGATTGGAGACAGGTTTATAATTCACCCCTCCACTTT
TRBV5-1	TRBJ2-2	.	.	CASSSGPTRTGELFF	TGCGCCAGCAGCTCCGGCCCCACAAGGACCGGGGAGCTGTTTTTT
TRBV9	TRBJ2-5	.	.	CASSVAGRTQGQETQYF	TGTGCCAGCAGCGTAGCAGGGCGGACACAAGGCCAAGAGACCCAGTACTTC
TRBV6-5	TRBJ1-5	once	.	CASTDSSNQPQHF	TGTGCCAGCACAGACAGTAGCAATCAGCCCCAGCATTTT
TRBV19	TRBJ1-5	once	.	CASSIEGTRNQPQHF	TGTGCCAGTAGTATAGAGGGGACGCGCAATCAGCCCCAGCATTTT
TRBV2	TRBJ2-2	.	TRBD2	CASREGLAGPGELFF	TGTGCCAGCCGGGAGGGGCTAGCGGGACCCGGGGAGCTGTTTTTT
TRBV6-6	TRBJ2-2	.	.	CASSYSSGVAGELFF	TGTGCCAGCAGTTACTCGTCGGGAGTCGCCGGGGAGCTGTTTTTT
TRBV27	TRBJ2-4	few	TRBD2	CASSGYWTSGSKNIQYF	TGTGCCAGCAGTGGGTACTGGACTAGCGGCTCCAAAAACATTCAGTACTTC
TRBV4-2	TRBJ1-1	.	.	CASSQGDILGTEAFF	TGTGCCAGCAGCCAGGGGGACATCCTTGGCACTGAAGCTTTCTTT
TRBV28	TRBJ1-2	.	TRBD1	CASRGGTGGWDGYTF	TGTGCCAGCAGGGGAGGGACAGGGGGTTGGGATGGCTACACCTTC
TRBV27	TRBJ1-2	.	TRBD1	CASSRIPGQGAGGYTF	TGTGCCAGCAGTCGGATTCCGGGACAGGGGGCAGGTGGCTACACCTTC
TRBV7-6	TRBJ2-1	.	TRBD2	CASSLELTSGSNEQFF	TGTGCCAGCAGCTTAGAATTAACTAGCGGGAGTAATGAGCAGTTCTTC
TRBV19	TRBJ2-1	.	.	CASSLAHGQFF	TGTGCCAGTAGTTTGGCACATGGGCAGTTCTTC
TRBV27	TRBJ2-7	once	.	CASSLKGLTPFSYEQYF	TGTGCCAGCAGTTTAAAGGGGCTAACCCCATTCTCCTACGAGCAGTACTTC
TRBV7-3	TRBJ2-7	few	.	CASSLDSTYEQYF	TGTGCCAGCAGCTTAGACAGTACCTACGAGCAGTACTTC
TRBV2	TRBJ1-4	.	.	CASSGGAGREKLFF	TGTGCCAGCAGTGGAGGGGCAGGAAGGGAAAAACTGTTTTTT
TRBV4-1	TRBJ1-5	.	TRBD1	CASSAGQGPIQPQHF	TGCGCCAGCAGCGCCGGACAGGGCCCTATTCAGCCCCAGCATTTT
TRBV5-1	TRBJ2-3	.	.	CASSFFGTGTITDTQYF	TGCGCCAGCAGCTTCTTCGGTACAGGGACCATCACAGATACGCAGTATTTT
TRBV2	TRBJ2-7	.	.	CASSESQGRNEQYF	TGTGCCAGCAGTGAAAGTCAGGGGCGGAACGAGCAGTACTTC
TRBV3-1/TRBV3-2	TRBJ2-4	.	.	CASSQDEDKRNIQYF	TGTGCCAGCAGCCAAGATGAGGACAAACGAAACATTCAGTACTTC
TRBV5-6	TRBJ2-7	.	TRBD1	CASSPGTDKQYF	TGTGCCAGCAGCCCAGGGACAGACAAGCAGTACTTC
TRBV30	TRBJ2-1	.	.	CAWLLAGNEQFF	TGTGCCTGGCTCCTAGCTGGCAATGAGCAGTTCTTC
TRBV12-5	TRBJ2-2	.	TRBD1	CASGLGTTGENTGELFF	TGTGCTAGTGGTTTGGGAACGACAGGGGAGAACACCGGGGAGCTGTTTTTT
TRBV10-3	TRBJ2-3	.	TRBD2	CAISESPAGAADTQYF	TGTGCCATCAGTGAGTCCCCGGCGGGAGCGGCAGATACGCAGTATTTT
TRBV2	TRBJ2-7	.	.	CASSETGRIAYEQYF	TGTGCCAGCAGCGAGACCGGACGGATCGCCTACGAGCAGTACTTC
TRBV2	TRBJ2-1	few	TRBD2	CASTSRLAGHNEQFF	TGTGCCAGCACGTCCCGACTAGCGGGACACAATGAGCAGTTCTTC
TRBV28	TRBJ2-3	.	TRBD2	CASTEGGSDSGRAGYF	TGTGCCAGCACGGAGGGGGGATCAGATAGCGGGAGGGCCGGGTATTTT
TRBV4-2	TRBJ1-2	.	.	CASSQVGDKLYGYTF	TGTGCCAGCAGCCAAGTCGGGGACAAGCTCTATGGCTACACCTTC
TRBV12-3/TRBV12-4	TRBJ1-1	.	.	CASSFGGATEAFF	TGTGCCAGCAGTTTTGGGGGGGCCACTGAAGCTTTCTTT
TRBV7-2	TRBJ2-7	.	.	CASSLARGLYEQYF	TGTGCCAGCAGCTTAGCGCGGGGTTTATACGAGCAGTACTTC
TRBV18	TRBJ2-2	.	.	CASSLYRDTGELFF	TGTGCCAGCTCCCTCTACAGGGACACCGGGGAGCTGTTTTTT
TRBV15	TRBJ2-7	.	TRBD1	CATSRGGTGSSYEQYF	TGTGCCACCAGCAGAGGCGGGACAGGGAGCTCCTACGAGCAGTACTTC
TRBV4-3	TRBJ2-1	.	.	CASSPYLARHNEQFF	TGCGCCAGCAGCCCGTACCTAGCGCGTCACAATGAGCAGTTCTTC
TRBV27	TRBJ2-2	.	.	CASSLAVASVLVGELFF	TGTGCCAGCAGTTTGGCGGTGGCTAGCGTATTAGTCGGGGAGCTGTTTTTT
TRBV5-1	TRBJ2-3	.	TRBD2	CASSPEAGGPTDTQYF	TGCGCCAGCAGCCCAGAAGCGGGAGGGCCCACAGATACGCAGTATTTT
TRBV4-1	TRBJ2-1	once	TRBD2	CASSPGLAGGTYNEQFF	TGCGCCAGCAGCCCTGGACTAGCGGGGGGGACCTACAATGAGCAGTTCTTC
TRBV7-9	TRBJ1-4	once	.	CASSLEGTLSANEKLFF	TGTGCCAGCAGCTTAGAAGGTACTTTGTCAGCTAATGAAAAACTGTTTTTT
TRBV6-2/TRBV6-3	TRBJ1-5	.	TRBD1	CASSSPPGTASYSNQPQHF	TGTGCCAGCAGTTCACCACCCGGGACAGCTTCTTATAGCAATCAGCCCCAGCATTTT
TRBV2	TRBJ1-5	once	.	CASNYGQDNQPQHF	TGTGCCAGCAATTACGGGCAGGACAATCAGCCCCAGCATTTT
TRBV7-9	TRBJ1-5	.	.	CASSFSEGGQPQHF	TGTGCCAGCAGCTTTAGTGAGGGGGGACAGCCCCAGCATTTT
TRBV18	TRBJ1-1	.	TRBD1	CASSPDRETEAFF	TGTGCCAGCTCGCCGGACAGGGAAACTGAAGCTTTCTTT
TRBV5-1	TRBJ1-4	.	.	CASSPDSGNEKLFF	TGCGCCAGCAGCCCGGACTCGGGCAATGAAAAACTGTTTTTT
TRBV3-1/TRBV3-2	TRBJ2-3	.	TRBD2	CASSQDLLAGEDTQYF	TGTGCCAGCAGCCAAGATTTACTAGCGGGAGAAGATACGCAGTATTTT